Sequencing of this T cell receptor (beta chain) was carried out in a study of T cell repertoires in cytomegalovirus infection. Study information: Well-studied HLA-B-restricted epitopes and recently identified HLA-C-restricted epitopes of CMV were both used in the study. Through public TCR beta signatures, both CMV infection and matching HLA type were indicated. Findings and caveats of the study: People with CMV and the relevant HLA were identified by cumulative public TCR beta family frequency. There were HLA-C-restricted CMV-specific TCR beta clonotypes dominating the ex vivo response.

This CDR3 spans 17 amino acids. V was pared by 1 base and J by 3 bases, with 18 bases between. Per germline, CDR1 SGHTA and CDR2 FQGNSA. TCRdb re-called the reads through MiXCR, storing one row per CDR3 protein. The table records around 360,000 distinct CDR3 sequences, approximately 30% of them present only once. This clonotype was seen many times. The antigen is not known. This clonotype was obtained from a human donor in good health (CMV status not recorded). Some clones in this sample may be carry-over from other donors' samples. Specimen: cultured PBMCs, collected from culture after CMV antigen stimulation. The V call is TRBV7-2, the J call TRBJ1-1, with D maybe TRBD1 (5 bases). The CDR3 DNA reads as TGTGCCAGCAGCTTAGAAGGGACGGGGAGTTGGGACACTGAAGCTTTCTTT. This translates into CASSLEGTGSWDTEAFF.